This entry features one T cell receptor beta chain sequence. Its antigen is currently unknown. The method was immunoSEQ multiplex PCR; TCRdb's version includes in-frame clones alone and lacks a portion of them. The sample holds 40,000 to 45,000 clones, 65% to 75% seen once. This sample stems from a study of radiotherapy plus CTLA-4 blockade in lung cancer. Overall study: Of the patients, about 17% showed objective responses and about 30% attained disease control. Notes on the study in general: Radiotherapy plus ipilimumab was followed by expansion in blood of tumor-derived TCR clones.

CDR1 and CDR2 from the germline V gene are SGHAT and FQNNGV. J gave up 2 bases and V 4 bases, and 8 bases lay outside the gene matches. This CDR3 has 16 amino acids. Receiving focal radiation plus CTLA-4 blockade with ipilimumab were patients who had chemo-refractory metastatic non-small-cell lung cancer. The chain couples TRBV11-2 to TRBJ2-3; 8 bases line up with TRBD1. This clonotype was sampled from a human donor with non-small cell lung cancer who had stable disease on radiotherapy plus ipilimumab. Source: peripheral blood, taken from a patient treated with radiotherapy plus ipilimumab. CDR3 loop: CASSSHTGGNTDTQYF. The CDR3 DNA follows: TGTGCCAGCAGCTCTCATACAGGGGGGAACACAGATACGCAGTATTTT.